This T cell receptor beta chain was recorded in a study of blood T cell repertoires in COVID-19. As handled by the study authors: Amplification of reference gene primers provided the estimated nucleated cell counts. Sequencing used immunoSEQ multiplex PCR; TCRdb keeps in-frame clones, though not all of them. That table gives V, J and clone size, and the DNA gave D and trimming. The sample holds about 200,000 clones, approximately 84% seen once. J gave up 11 bases and V 6 bases, and 7 bases lay outside the gene matches. Germline V gives CDR1 MDHEN, CDR2 SYDVKM. The CDR3 is made up of 13 amino acids. The material sequenced was peripheral blood. This chain connects TRBV28 to TRBJ1-6; 7 nucleotides match TRBD1. The clonotype comes from an elderly woman with acute or convalescent COVID-19. The CDR3 region is CASRGGGGTPLHF. In nucleotides, the CDR3 is TGTGCCAGCAGAGGGGGCGGGGGGACACCCCTCCACTTT.